One sample yielded the 23 T cell receptor beta chains listed below, sequenced in a study of blood T cell repertoires in COVID-19. Sequencing used immunoSEQ multiplex PCR; TCRdb keeps in-frame clones, though not all of them. The data show 85,000 to 100,000 clones, around three quarters seen once. Material for sequencing was peripheral blood. The receptors come from a woman in her sixties in a cohort sampled during active or convalescent COVID-19.

V and J are TRBV20-1 and TRBJ1-6; a possible D gene is TRBD1 (6 bases). Germline V lookup: CDR1 DFQATT, CDR2 SNEGSKA (reference sequence). V was clipped by 3 bases and J by 9 bases, with 12 bases between them. The CDR3 covers 13 residues. CDR3 nucleotides: TGCAGTGCTAGTGCTCTCAGGGGTTCACCCCTCCACTTT. Its protein product is CSASALRGSPLHF.

This clone was seen just once. The J gene is TRBJ2-5, the V gene TRBV10-3, with D tentatively TRBD2 (6 bases). Germline V CDR1 and CDR2: ENHRY, SYGVKD. The CDR3 sequence is 15 residues long. V lost 8 bases to trimming and J lost 0 bases, with 16 bases between them. The CDR3 reads CAISEWGDHQETQYF. DNA for the CDR3: TGTGCCATCTCAGAGTGGGGGGACCACCAAGAGACCCAGTACTTC.

The chain couples TRBV6-2 or TRBV6-3 to TRBJ2-1, with 9 bases aligning to TRBD1. The V gene end was trimmed by 5 bases and the J gene end by 7 bases; junction bases not matched to a gene: 12. This CDR3 spans 16 amino acids. Germline loops: CDR1 MNHEY, CDR2 SVGEGT. DNA for the CDR3: TGTGCCAGCAGTCGAATCCGGGACAGGGCACTTAATGAGCAGTTCTTC. It is translated as CASSRIRDRALNEQFF.

This clone occurred once. The chain employs TRBV10-3 and TRBJ2-3, with 9 bases matching TRBD1. CDR3 length: 15 residues. Germline assignment: CDR1 ENHRY and CDR2 SYGVKD. J gave up 1 base and V 8 bases, and 7 bases lay outside the gene matches. The CDR3 reads CAIGGQGPRTDTQYF. The CDR3 DNA sequence: TGTGCCATCGGCGGACAGGGGCCACGCACAGATACGCAGTATTTT.

V usage is TRBV18 and J usage is TRBJ2-1, with 8 nucleotides matching TRBD2. The CDR3 spans 18 residues. Germline lookup yields CDR1 KGHSH and CDR2 LQKENI. With V trimmed by 3 bases and J by 3 bases, 13 bases remained unmatched. Written as DNA, the CDR3 is TGTGCCAGCTCACCGGGGGGAATAGCGGGGTTAAACTACAATGAGCAGTTCTTC. This encodes CASSPGGIAGLNYNEQFF.

The rearrangement links TRBV6-5 to TRBJ1-2, with 8 positions matching TRBD1. Germline lookup yields CDR1 MNHEY and CDR2 SVGAGI. V lost 6 bases and J lost 6; bases outside the gene matches: 6. This CDR3 contains 13 residues. This CDR3 is CASRAGGIHGYTF. CDR3 bases: TGTGCCAGCAGGGCAGGGGGCATCCATGGCTACACCTTC.

The chain couples TRBV7-9 to TRBJ2-1, with a weak D call TRBD2 (6 bases). Trimming removed 6 bases from V and 8 bases from J, with 17 bases in between. The CDR3 extends over 14 amino acids. CDR1 and CDR2 (germline): SEHNR, FQNEAQ (reference sequence). The CDR3 DNA reads as TGTGCCAGCAGGGGGGGTGGCCCTTGGGATGAGCAGTTCTTC. As protein: CASRGGGPWDEQFF.

V and J are TRBV6-5 and TRBJ2-2; maybe TRBD1 (6 bases). The CDR3 length is 16 residues. V gave up 3 bases and J gave up 5 bases, with 16 bases separating them. The germline V gene encodes CDR1 MNHEY and CDR2 SVGAGI. CDR3: CASSYQTGRGTGELFF. CDR3 nucleotide sequence: TGTGCCAGCAGTTATCAAACAGGGAGAGGGACCGGGGAGCTGTTTTTT.

The chain couples TRBV18 to TRBJ2-7; 7 bases match TRBD1. The CDR3 runs to 14 residues. Losses at the gene ends were 2 bases for V and 2 bases for J; bases not matched to a gene: 3. CDR1 and CDR2 (germline): KGHSH, LQKENI. The CDR3 sequence is CASSPDRAAYEQYF. CDR3 nucleotides: TGTGCCAGCTCACCAGACAGGGCCGCCTACGAGCAGTACTTC.

The rearrangement joins TRBV4-3 to TRBJ2-3, with D maybe TRBD2 (6 bases). The V end lost 0 bases, the J end lost 7 bases, and 8 bases lay between the germline ends. CDR3 length: 13 amino acids. Germline V gene sequence: CDR1 LGHNA, CDR2 YSLEER. The CDR3 loop reads CASSQEEGYTQYF. CDR3 DNA: TGCGCCAGCAGCCAAGAGGAGGGTTATACGCAGTATTTT.

The gene calls are TRBV4-2 and TRBJ2-5, with TRBD2 as a possible D gene (5 bases). The CDR3 has 16 amino acids. The V end was cut by 0 bases, the J end by 1 base, with 12 bases between. CDR1 and CDR2 from the germline V gene are LGHNA and YNFKEQ. The CDR3 sequence: CASSQDFRGRQETQYF. As DNA, the CDR3 is TGTGCCAGCAGCCAAGATTTCCGGGGTCGCCAAGAGACCCAGTACTTC.

This clone was seen more than once but under ten times. The chain employs TRBV5-1 and TRBJ2-2; the D is unclear. V shed 0 bases and J shed 1 base, with 7 bases lying between them. This CDR3 has 15 residues. The germline V gene encodes CDR1 SGHRS and CDR2 YFSETQ. DNA for the CDR3: TGCGCCAGCAGCTTGGTACAGATGAACACCGGGGAGCTGTTTTTT. It encodes CASSLVQMNTGELFF.

J is TRBJ2-1 and V is TRBV2; TRBD1 is a possible D gene (5 bases). CDR1 SNHLY and CDR2 FYNNEI come from the germline V gene. The CDR3 covers 17 residues. The V end lost 4 bases, the J end lost 0 bases, and 16 bases lay between the germline ends. Here the CDR3 reads CASSGLGEQSSYNEQFF. DNA for the CDR3: TGTGCCAGCAGTGGATTAGGGGAACAAAGCTCCTACAATGAGCAGTTCTTC.

V and J are TRBV5-1 and TRBJ2-7; 8 bases match TRBD1. Losses at the gene ends were 1 base for V and 5 bases for J; bases not matched to a gene: 8. Germline V CDR1 and CDR2: SGHRS, YFSETQ. This CDR3 spans 15 amino acids. CDR3 region: CASSLPGGAFDEQYF. The CDR3 nucleotides read TGCGCCAGCAGCTTGCCAGGGGGCGCTTTCGACGAGCAGTACTTC.

The chain couples TRBV7-8 to TRBJ1-5, with no clear D. Germline CDR1 is SGHVS and CDR2 is FQNEAQ. This CDR3 comprises 17 residues. The V end was cut by 2 bases, the J end by 0 bases, with 14 bases between. The CDR3 DNA reads TGTGCCAGCAGCTTAAGGCAGGATACGCGTAGCAATCAGCCCCAGCATTTT. Protein product: CASSLRQDTRSNQPQHF.

This clone was counted only a few times. The CDR3 bases are TGCGCCAGCAGGATAACAGGGGGGATCTCCTACAATGAGCAGTTCTTC. Translated: CASRITGGISYNEQFF. The genes are TRBV5-1 and TRBJ2-1; the match to TRBD1 covers 8 bases. The V gene end was trimmed by 5 bases and the J gene end by 0 bases; junction bases not matched to a gene: 7. Germline V gives CDR1 SGHRS, CDR2 YFSETQ. This CDR3 is built from 16 residues.

V and J are TRBV6-5 and TRBJ1-6; the match to TRBD1 covers 7 bases. Germline V CDR1 and CDR2: MNHEY, SVGAGI. The junction had 4 bases not matched to a gene; V was cut back by 5 bases and J by 3 bases. The CDR3 has 15 residues. In DNA form, the CDR3 reads TGTGCCAGCAGTCTGACAGGGTTCTATAATTCACCCCTCCACTTT. Encoded protein: CASSLTGFYNSPLHF.

V and J are TRBV2 and TRBJ2-3; possibly TRBD2 for D (6 bases). CDR1 SNHLY and CDR2 FYNNEI come from the germline V gene. The CDR3 extends over 13 amino acids. The V gene lost 6 bases and the J gene lost 2 bases, with 9 bases spanning the gap. CDR3 DNA: TGTGCCAGCAGGGGGACTTTCACAGATACGCAGTATTTT. Translated: CASRGTFTDTQYF.

This chain joins TRBV5-4 and TRBJ1-1; the match to TRBD1 covers 8 bases. CDR1 is SGHNT and CDR2 is YYREEE in the germline V gene (reference sequence). CDR3 length: 15 amino acids. V was clipped by 6 bases and J by 1 base; unmatched bases: 8. In nucleotides, the CDR3 is TGTGCCAGCACCGTTGGGGGGACAGGGAACACTGAAGCTTTCTTT. Its protein product is CASTVGGTGNTEAFF.

This clone was found many times. The chain is built from TRBV18 and TRBJ1-5; 7 bases are shared with TRBD1. CDR1 KGHSH and CDR2 LQKENI come from the germline V gene. The CDR3 has 14 amino acids. V lost 4 bases, J lost 2 bases, and 2 bases stayed unmatched. CDR3 nucleotide sequence: TGTGCCAGCTCACGTGGACAGGGCAATCAGCCCCAGCATTTT. Protein sequence: CASSRGQGNQPQHF. Supplemented by reference TRBV18 and TRBJ1-5, the full variable domain reads NAGVMQNPRHLVRRRGQEARLRCSPMKGHSHVYWYRQLPEEGLKFMVYLQKENIIDESGMPKERFSAEFPKEGPSILRIQQVVRGDSAAYFCASSRGQGNQPQHFGDGTRLSIL.

The sample holds a few counts of this clone. The chain has TRBV4-1 and TRBJ1-3, with D possibly being TRBD1 (5 bases). This CDR3 comprises 17 residues. Per the germline V gene, CDR1 is MGHRA and CDR2 is YSYEKL. V was pared by 2 bases and J by 4 bases, with 18 bases between. CDR3 DNA: TGCGCCAGCAGCCAATCACAGGTGCGAGGCTCCGGAAACACCATATATTTT. Protein product: CASSQSQVRGSGNTIYF.

The chain uses TRBV5-4 and TRBJ2-5; TRBD2 agrees at 14 bases. CDR3 length equals 16 residues. Germline values: CDR1 SGHNT, CDR2 YYREEE (reference sequence). Germline trimming cut 0 bases from V and 5 bases from J; bases unmatched to any gene: 3. Written as DNA, the CDR3 is TGTGCCAGCAGCTTGGGACTAGCGGGGGGGCGGGAGACCCAGTACTTC. Translated: CASSLGLAGGRETQYF.

The rearrangement uses TRBV5-1 and TRBJ1-4; TRBD1 matches 7 bases. CDR3 size: 15 residues. Germline CDR1 is SGHRS and CDR2 is YFSETQ. Germline trimming cut 4 bases from V and 4 bases from J; bases unmatched to any gene: 7. CDR3 in amino acids: CASSASGQSNEKLFF. CDR3 bases: TGCGCCAGCAGCGCCTCGGGACAGAGTAATGAAAAACTGTTTTTT.